The clone carrying this TCR beta chain has only a few counts. The sample belongs to a study of T cells in Graves' hyperthyroidism and ophthalmopathy. Study background: The blood sample was taken at first diagnosis, before treatment began.

This CDR3 is built from 12 residues. Template material for amplifying TCR beta CDR3 regions consisted of RNA transcripts. The TCR CDR3 was amplified in a first-round RT-PCR using the HTBI primer set. Each CDR3 protein is one row after TCRdb ran MiXCR on the multiplex PCR reads. Counted here are a few hundred thousand distinct CDR3 sequences, about a sixth occurring once; the ten biggest clones make up roughly 44%. Hyperthyroidism of Graves' type that showed no ophthalmopathy progression within 18 months was stable. Newly diagnosed patients aged 18 to 65 had hyperthyroidism of under 2 months' duration. Exclusion followed for patients with uncontrolled infection, other autoimmune disease, pregnancy or lactation.

The chain recombines TRBV3-2 with TRBJ1-2. TRBV3-2 is a pseudogene segment. The source of this sequence is a man aged 35-49 years with Graves' hyperthyroidism. Source material: blood. CDR3 sequence: CANPDRGYGYTF. The DNA for the CDR3 is TGTGCCAACCCCGACCGTGGCTATGGCTACACCTTC.